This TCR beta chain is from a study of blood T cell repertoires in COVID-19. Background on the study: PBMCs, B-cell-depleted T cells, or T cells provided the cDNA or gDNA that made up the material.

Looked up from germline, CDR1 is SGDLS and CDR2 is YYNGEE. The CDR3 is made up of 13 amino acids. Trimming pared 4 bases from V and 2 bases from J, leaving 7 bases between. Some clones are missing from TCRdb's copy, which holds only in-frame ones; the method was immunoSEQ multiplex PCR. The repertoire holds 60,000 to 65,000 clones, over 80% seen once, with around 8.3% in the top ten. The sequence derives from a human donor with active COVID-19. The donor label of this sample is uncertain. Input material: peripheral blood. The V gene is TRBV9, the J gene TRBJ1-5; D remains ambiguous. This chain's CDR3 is CASSYNGNQPQHF. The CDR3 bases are TGTGCCAGCAGCTACAATGGCAATCAGCCCCAGCATTTT.